The next 20 T cell receptor beta chains were all read from a single sample in a study of cytomegalovirus exposure and HLA in healthy donors (TCRdb year 2017). Receptor amplification or capture employed the immunoSEQ multiplex PCR assay. The multiplex PCR relied on a mix of 60 forward primers for TCR Vbeta segments and 13 reverse primers for TCR Jbeta segments. Imported from immuneACCESS, the table was reduced by TCRdb to in-frame sequences with V and J called. These copies leave out some clones; in studies compared against another copy, an unresolved V gene accounts for under half, and the cause of the remainder is not known. The sample has some 98,000 clones on record, roughly 70% of them singletons. The ten largest clones take up less than 2.5% of the sample. The sample consisted of PBMCs. The receptor source for this set is a man aged 50 to 60 in good health and CMV-seronegative.

This chain joins TRBV5-1 and TRBJ2-2, with D perhaps TRBD1 (5 bases). Trimming removed 4 bases from V and 3 bases from J, with 13 bases in between. The CDR3 is 15 amino acids. CDR1 is SGHRS, CDR2 YFSETQ, per germline. CDR3 coding DNA: TGCGCCAGCAGCGTAGGCAGGGCGGACACCGGGGAGCTGTTTTTT. Translating it yields CASSVGRADTGELFF. The full variable domain, completed using reference TRBV5-1 and TRBJ2-2, is KAGVTQTPRYLIKTRGQQVTLSCSPISGHRSVSWYQQTPGQGLQFLFEYFSETQRNKGNFPGRFSGRQFSNSRSEMNVSTLELGDSALYLCASSVGRADTGELFFGEGSRLTVL.

This clone was seen a single time. The CDR3 DNA reads TGCGCCAGCAGTGTCCAGGGGGCAGGCTACGAGCAGTACTTC. This encodes CASSVQGAGYEQYF. V gene TRBV5-1 combines with J gene TRBJ2-7, with 8 bases that match TRBD1. The CDR3 runs to 14 residues. V shed 5 bases and J 3 bases; nucleotides not matched to a gene: 7. Germline-derived CDR1 and CDR2 are SGHRS and YFSETQ. Filled out from reference TRBV5-1 and TRBJ2-7, the complete variable domain reads KAGVTQTPRYLIKTRGQQVTLSCSPISGHRSVSWYQQTPGQGLQFLFEYFSETQRNKGNFPGRFSGRQFSNSRSEMNVSTLELGDSALYLCASSVQGAGYEQYFGPGTRLTVT.

V and J are TRBV28 and TRBJ2-7; TRBD1 matches 7 bases. The germline V gene encodes CDR1 MDHEN and CDR2 SYDVKM. The CDR3 sequence is 13 residues long. Trimming cost V 8 bases and J 3 bases; bases outside gene matches: 7. The CDR3 nucleotides are TGTGCCAGCGGGACAGCCCTTTTCTACGAGCAGTACTTC. It encodes CASGTALFYEQYF.

The rearrangement links TRBV30 to TRBJ1-2; TRBD1 is a possible D gene (5 bases). The CDR3 is 14 residues long. Germline CDR1 GTSNPN, CDR2 SVGIG (reference sequence). Trimming pared 0 bases from V and 0 bases from J, leaving 8 bases between. As DNA, the CDR3 is TGTGCCTGGAGTGTGGGGGGAGCTAACTATGGCTACACCTTC. Amino acid sequence: CAWSVGGANYGYTF. Full variable domain (missing parts from reference TRBV30 and TRBJ1-2): SQTIHQWPATLVQPVGSPLSLECTVEGTSNPNLYWYRQAAGRGLQLLFYSVGIGQISSEVPQNLSASRPQDRQFILSSKKLLLSDSGFYLCAWSVGGANYGYTFGSGTRLTVV.

The chain recombines TRBV5-6 with TRBJ1-1; a weak D match, TRBD1 (6 bases). The CDR3 is 14 amino acids. The germline V gene has CDR1 SGHDT and CDR2 YYEEEE. The V and J ends lost 6 bases and 1 base respectively, with 13 bases between them. The CDR3 reads CASTRTETNTEAFF. The CDR3 DNA is TGTGCCAGCACCAGGACAGAGACGAACACTGAAGCTTTCTTT. Using reference TRBV5-6 and TRBJ1-1 for the parts outside the CDR3, the full variable domain is DAGVTQSPTHLIKTRGQQVTLRCSPKSGHDTVSWYQQALGQGPQFIFQYYEEEERQRGNFPDRFSGHQFPNYSSELNVNALLLGDSALYLCASTRTETNTEAFFGQGTRLTVV.

The chain is built from TRBV2 and TRBJ2-2; 7 bases map to TRBD1. Germline-derived CDR1 and CDR2 are SNHLY and FYNNEI. With 5 bases clipped from V and 4 bases from J, the junction kept 7 bases outside the gene matches. CDR3 length: 15 residues. CDR3 sequence: CASSPTGVGTGELFF. In DNA, the CDR3 is TGTGCCAGCAGTCCCACAGGGGTCGGCACCGGGGAGCTGTTTTTT. Full variable domain (remainder filled in from reference TRBV2 and TRBJ2-2): EPEVTQTPSHQVTQMGQEVILRCVPISNHLYFYWYRQILGQKVEFLVSFYNNEISEKSEIFDDQFSVERPDGSNFTLKIRSTKLEDSAMYFCASSPTGVGTGELFFGEGSRLTVL.

This clone came up once. Other nucleotide sequences from this sample produce the same CDR3. The rearrangement joins TRBV14 to TRBJ2-7; D is possibly TRBD2 (6 bases). The germline gives CDR1 SGHDN, CDR2 FVKESK. This CDR3 spans 16 amino acids. The germline V and J ends were trimmed by 1 base and 2 bases, with 15 bases remaining between them. The CDR3 spells CASSQGWGLKAYEQYF. The CDR3 nucleotides are TGTGCCAGCAGCCAAGGGTGGGGACTGAAAGCCTACGAGCAGTACTTC.

This clone has just a few counts. The CDR3 DNA reads TGTGCCAGCAGCTTAGGAATGAGCTACGAGCAGTACTTC. This codes for CASSLGMSYEQYF. The chain has TRBV7-6 and TRBJ2-7; no clear D gene. The length of the CDR3 is 13 residues. V was pared by 1 base and J by 3 bases, with 7 bases between. The germline gives CDR1 SGHVS, CDR2 FNYEAQ.

The V gene is TRBV19, the J gene TRBJ2-1; unclear D gene. Trimming took 9 bases from V and 0 from J, leaving 27 bases between them. CDR1 and CDR2 from the germline V gene are LNHDA and SQIVND (reference sequence). The CDR3 length is 19 residues. CDR3 protein: CASPGSTSASQSSYNEQFF. CDR3 bases: TGTGCCAGCCCTGGGTCGACTTCCGCGAGTCAGAGCTCCTACAATGAGCAGTTCTTC.

The chain has TRBV27 and TRBJ2-3; no clear D gene. The CDR3 is 11 amino acids. Trimming took off 3 bases at V and 7 bases at J, with 5 bases between the two ends. In germline, CDR1 is MNHEY, CDR2 SMNVEV (reference sequence). The CDR3 sequence: CASSFGNTQYF. CDR3 sequence (DNA): TGTGCCAGCAGTTTCGGTAATACGCAGTATTTT.

The chain employs TRBV7-2 and TRBJ2-6, with TRBD1 matching 9 bases. The CDR3 sequence is 18 residues long. V lost 7 bases, J lost 2 bases, and 12 bases stayed unmatched. Germline values: CDR1 SGHTA, CDR2 FQGNSA. The CDR3 loop reads CASKGQGRKGTGANVLTF. The CDR3 DNA is TGTGCCAGCAAAGGACAGGGGAGAAAGGGTACTGGGGCCAACGTCCTGACTTTC.

This rearrangement joins TRBV5-1 to TRBJ1-1; tentative D call: TRBD1 (5 bases). The germline CDR1 and CDR2 sequences are SGHRS and YFSETQ. V lost 2 bases and J lost 2, with 10 bases in between. The CDR3 runs to 14 residues. The CDR3 DNA sequence: TGCGCCAGCAGCTTAGAAGGGGATAACACTGAAGCTTTCTTT. Residues: CASSLEGDNTEAFF.

The chain has TRBV11-2 and TRBJ1-1, with a possible D match to TRBD1 (6 bases). Germline V gene lookup returns CDR1 SGHAT and CDR2 FQNNGV. Trimming cost V 1 base and J 2 bases, with 11 bases left between them. The CDR3 loop spans 15 amino acids. CDR3 protein: CASSLGTVVNTEAFF. For the CDR3, the DNA is TGTGCCAGCAGCTTAGGGACAGTCGTTAACACTGAAGCTTTCTTT.

The V gene is TRBV5-4, the J gene TRBJ2-6; 7 positions match TRBD1. The length of the CDR3 is 17 residues. With V trimmed by 7 bases and J by 1 base, 11 bases remained unmatched. Germline CDR1 SGHNT, CDR2 YYREEE (reference sequence). The CDR3 DNA reads TGTGCCAGCTGTGTGGGGACAGTGTCATCTGGGGCCAACGTCCTGACTTTC. Its translation: CASCVGTVSSGANVLTF.

The chain uses TRBV28 and TRBJ2-7, with D maybe TRBD2 (6 bases). Trimming pared 2 bases from V and 0 bases from J, leaving 20 bases between. CDR1 MDHEN and CDR2 SYDVKM come from the germline V gene. CDR3 length equals 18 residues. CDR3 bases: TGTGCCAGCAGTTTAGGGGCGGGATTTTTCAGGAGCTCCTACGAGCAGTACTTC. Its translation: CASSLGAGFFRSSYEQYF.

The genes are TRBV6-5 and TRBJ1-6, with TRBD1 identical over 8 bases. The V and J ends lost 7 bases and 8 bases, in that order; junction bases with no gene match: 7. CDR3 length: 14 amino acids. Germline CDR1 is MNHEY and CDR2 is SVGAGI. CDR3 residues: CASTRDRMDSPLHF. The DNA for the CDR3 is TGTGCCAGCACCCGGGACAGGATGGATTCACCCCTCCACTTT.

This chain links TRBV7-2 with TRBJ1-1, with D tentatively TRBD1 (5 bases). The V gene lost 6 bases and the J gene lost 3 bases, with 14 bases spanning the gap. From germline, CDR1 is SGHTA and CDR2 FQGNSA. The CDR3 totals 14 residues. CDR3 DNA sequence: TGTGCCAGCAGTACCCAGTGGGGCGACACTGAAGCTTTCTTT. Translating gives CASSTQWGDTEAFF. Full variable domain (missing parts from reference TRBV7-2 and TRBJ1-1): GAGVSQSPSNKVTEKGKDVELRCDPISGHTALYWYRQSLGQGLEFLIYFQGNSAPDKSGLPSDRFSAERTGGSVSTLTIQRTQQEDSAVYLCASSTQWGDTEAFFGQGTRLTVV.

This clone is a singleton in its sample. The gene calls are TRBV2 and TRBJ2-3; 8 bases are a match to TRBD1. Unmatched junction bases numbered 8, after V lost 3 bases and J lost 0 bases. The V gene's germline CDR1 is SNHLY and CDR2 FYNNEI. The CDR3 consists of 17 residues. CDR3 sequence (DNA): TGTGCCAGCAGTGACTCTCGGACAGGGAGGAGCACAGATACGCAGTATTTT. Residues: CASSDSRTGRSTDTQYF.

V gene TRBV5-5 combines with J gene TRBJ2-5; a possible D gene is TRBD1 (6 bases). The CDR3 is 18 amino acids. CDR1 and CDR2 from the germline V gene are SGHKS and YYEKEE (reference sequence). Trimming removed 2 bases from V and 3 bases from J, with 23 bases in between. The chain's CDR3 is CASSFLASLRQVEETQYF. As DNA, the CDR3 is TGTGCCAGCAGCTTCCTGGCGAGCCTGCGACAGGTCGAAGAGACCCAGTACTTC.

This clone was recorded once. The chain joins TRBV30 to TRBJ2-5; D might be TRBD2 (5 bases). The J call may be incorrect, as the DNA end agrees better with TRBJ2-7. The CDR3 contains 15 residues. CDR1 and CDR2 from the germline V gene are GTSNPN and SVGIG (reference sequence). The CDR3 coding sequence is TGTGCCTGGAGCGACCGACGTGGAGGATCCTACGAGCAGTACTTC. It specifies CAWSDRRGGSYEQYF.